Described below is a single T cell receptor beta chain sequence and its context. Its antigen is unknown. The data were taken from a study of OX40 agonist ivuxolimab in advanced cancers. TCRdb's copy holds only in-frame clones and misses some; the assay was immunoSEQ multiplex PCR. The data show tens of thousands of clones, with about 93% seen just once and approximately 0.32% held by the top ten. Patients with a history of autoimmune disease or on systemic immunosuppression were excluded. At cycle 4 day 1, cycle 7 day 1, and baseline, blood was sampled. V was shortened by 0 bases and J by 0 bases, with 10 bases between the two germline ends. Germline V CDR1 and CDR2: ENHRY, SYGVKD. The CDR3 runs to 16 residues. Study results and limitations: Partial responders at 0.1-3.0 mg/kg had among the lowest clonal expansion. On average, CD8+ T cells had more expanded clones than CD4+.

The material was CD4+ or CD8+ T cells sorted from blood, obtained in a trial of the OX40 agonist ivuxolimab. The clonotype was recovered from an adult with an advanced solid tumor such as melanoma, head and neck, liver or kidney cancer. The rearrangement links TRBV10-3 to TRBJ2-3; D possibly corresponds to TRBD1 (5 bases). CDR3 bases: TGTGCCATCAGTGAGTCGATGGGGCTTAGCACAGATACGCAGTATTTT. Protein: CAISESMGLSTDTQYF.